Presented here are 31 T cell receptor beta chains from one specimen sequenced in a study of blood T cell repertoires in COVID-19 (TCRdb year 2020). Libraries were constructed by the immunoSEQ multiplex PCR assay. TCRdb re-hosts the immuneACCESS table, in-frame sequences only. Its copies lack some clones; in the studies checked, an unresolved V gene accounts for under half of them, and the cause for the rest is not known. Present in this sample are roughly 200,000 clones, 85% to 90% of which were seen just once. The top ten clonotypes cover roughly 2.4% of the sample. What was sequenced was PBMCs or T cells enriched from blood (not recorded which). The receptors come from a woman between 40 and 50 years old with acute COVID-19.

This chain joins TRBV6-2 or TRBV6-3 and TRBJ2-7; D is perhaps TRBD1 (6 bases). With 0 bases removed from V and 3 bases from J, the gap between germline ends came to 15 bases. The CDR3 length is 16 residues. Germline V gives CDR1 MNHEY, CDR2 SVGEGT. CDR3 residues: CASSYSLVTGNYEQYF. In DNA form, the CDR3 reads TGTGCCAGCAGTTACTCTCTTGTAACAGGGAACTACGAGCAGTACTTC.

The chain couples TRBV20-1 to TRBJ2-3, with D possibly being TRBD2 (6 bases). Per germline, CDR1 DFQATT and CDR2 SNEGSKA (reference sequence). V lost 3 bases to trimming and J lost 2 bases, with 15 bases between them. The CDR3 contains 15 residues. The CDR3 sequence: CSASAGTPPTDTQYF. Written as DNA, the CDR3 is TGCAGTGCTAGTGCGGGAACGCCTCCCACAGATACGCAGTATTTT.

About this clone itself: Other DNA sequences of this sample code for an identical CDR3. This rearrangement joins TRBV7-9 to TRBJ2-1; D may be TRBD1 (6 bases). The CDR3 is 16 amino acids. V lost 5 bases and J lost 1, with 15 bases in between. Germline CDR1 is SEHNR and CDR2 is FQNEAQ (reference sequence). The chain's CDR3 is CASSPRQGKSYNEQFF. The CDR3 DNA sequence: TGTGCCAGCAGCCCCCGGCAGGGGAAGTCCTACAATGAGCAGTTCTTC.

The chain joins TRBV20-1 to TRBJ1-2; 7 bases agree with TRBD1. The germline V gene encodes CDR1 DFQATT and CDR2 SNEGSKA (reference sequence). This CDR3 region has 13 residues. Germline trimming cut 3 bases from V and 4 bases from J; bases unmatched to any gene: 5. As DNA, the CDR3 is TGCAGTGCTAGTAGGGGGCAAGGCTATGGCTACACCTTC. The encoded protein is CSASRGQGYGYTF.

V gene TRBV9 combines with J gene TRBJ2-7; weak D call: TRBD1 (7 bases). Looked up from germline, CDR1 is SGDLS and CDR2 is YYNGEE. The CDR3 loop spans 14 amino acids. V was clipped by 4 bases and J by 2 bases, with 13 bases between them. The CDR3 DNA follows: TGTGCCAGCAGCCCCCGCAGGGGGGCCTACGAGCAGTACTTC. This sequence encodes CASSPRRGAYEQYF. Based on the CDR3 plus reference TRBV9 and TRBJ2-7, the full variable domain is DSGVTQTPKHLITATGQRVTLRCSPRSGDLSVYWYQQSLDQGLQFLIQYYNGEERAKGNILERFSAQQFPDLHSELNLSSLELGDSALYFCASSPRRGAYEQYFGPGTRLTVT.

The rearrangement links TRBV5-1 to TRBJ1-2, with 8 nucleotides matching TRBD1. The CDR3 length is 14 residues. The V segment lost 7 bases and the J segment 5 bases; nucleotides outside the gene matches: 10. Per germline, CDR1 SGHRS and CDR2 YFSETQ. In nucleotides, the CDR3 is TGCGCCAGCGGCCCCTCGGACAGGGCTTATGGCTACACCTTC. Amino acids: CASGPSDRAYGYTF.

This chain joins TRBV5-4 and TRBJ2-1, with 12 bases lining up with TRBD2. The CDR3 length is 16 residues. Germline CDR1 and CDR2: SGHNT and YYREEE (reference sequence). Unmatched junction bases numbered 7, after V lost 0 bases and J lost 9 bases. The CDR3 region is CASSLGRTSGIAEQFF. The CDR3 DNA reads TGTGCCAGCAGCTTGGGGAGGACTAGCGGGATCGCTGAGCAGTTCTTC.

V gene TRBV7-6 combines with J gene TRBJ1-5; 7 bases line up with TRBD1. V lost 5 bases and J lost 6; bases outside the gene matches: 10. The CDR3 length is 15 residues. Germline V gene data show CDR1 as SGHVS and CDR2 as FNYEAQ. CDR3: CASSPRQGFSQPQHF. CDR3 DNA: TGTGCCAGCAGCCCCAGACAGGGTTTTTCTCAGCCCCAGCATTTT.

CDR3 in DNA: TGCGCCAGCAGCCCTATTTCGGGAGGGGGGGTCCCCTCTGGGGCCAACGTCCTGACTTTC. This translates into CASSPISGGGVPSGANVLTF. The V and J genes are TRBV5-1 and TRBJ2-6; 8 bases are a match to TRBD2. Losses at the gene ends were 4 bases for V and 0 bases for J; bases not matched to a gene: 15. Germline CDR1 SGHRS, CDR2 YFSETQ. This CDR3 spans 20 amino acids.

This rearrangement joins TRBV7-2 to TRBJ1-3, with 8 bases aligning to TRBD1. There are 14 residues in the CDR3. CDR1 is SGHTA, CDR2 FQGNSA, per germline. V gave up 1 base and J gave up 8 bases; unmatched junction bases: 4. In nucleotides, the CDR3 is TGTGCCAGCAGCTTAGTGACAGGGGATGACACCATATATTTT. It specifies CASSLVTGDDTIYF.

The chain combines TRBV7-9 with TRBJ1-2, with D unclear. The germline CDR1 and CDR2 sequences are SEHNR and FQNEAQ (reference sequence). V lost 4 bases and J lost 4, with 10 bases in between. CDR3 length: 13 amino acids. The CDR3: CASSSTDSYGYTF. The CDR3 nucleotides read TGTGCCAGCAGCTCTACAGATTCCTATGGCTACACCTTC.

The sample holds a few counts of this clone. The chain recombines TRBV3-1 (or the pseudogene TRBV3-2) with TRBJ1-6; 7 positions match TRBD1. V gave up 0 bases and J gave up 8 bases; unmatched junction bases: 7. Looked up from germline, CDR1 is LGHDT and CDR2 is YNNKEL (reference sequence). The CDR3 totals 16 residues. In nucleotides, the CDR3 is TGTGCCAGCAGCCAAGAAAGGGGGCTTGGGGATTCACCCCTCCACTTT. Amino acids: CASSQERGLGDSPLHF.

This rearrangement joins TRBV9 to TRBJ2-3; 7 positions agree with TRBD1. This CDR3 has 14 amino acids. Germline V gene sequence: CDR1 SGDLS, CDR2 YYNGEE. V lost 0 bases, J lost 7 bases, and 5 bases stayed unmatched. Written as DNA, the CDR3 is TGTGCCAGCAGCGTAGATTCAGGGGGACATACGCAGTATTTT. Residues: CASSVDSGGHTQYF.

In this sample, this clone turned up a few times. This chain uses TRBV5-1 with TRBJ1-1; TRBD1 matches at 12 bases. Germline CDR1 and CDR2: SGHRS and YFSETQ. The junction had 4 bases not matched to a gene; V was cut back by 7 bases and J by 3 bases. This CDR3 is 14 amino acids long. CDR3 protein: CASRDRGLDTEAFF. The CDR3 bases are TGCGCCAGCCGGGACAGGGGGCTTGACACTGAAGCTTTCTTT.

J is TRBJ1-1 and V is TRBV27; D is undetermined. CDR3 length equals 14 residues. Germline V gene lookup returns CDR1 MNHEY and CDR2 SMNVEV (reference sequence). V shed 3 bases and J shed 1 base, with 9 bases lying between them. The CDR3 is CASSFLGANTEAFF. CDR3 coding DNA: TGTGCCAGCAGTTTTCTAGGAGCGAACACTGAAGCTTTCTTT.

This clone occurred once. The chain has TRBV6-5 and TRBJ1-2; TRBD1 matches 9 bases. V trimming: 5 bases; J trimming: 8 bases; junction bases outside the gene matches: 6. Germline CDR1 MNHEY, CDR2 SVGAGI. This CDR3 is built from 13 residues. The CDR3 coding sequence is TGTGCCAGCAGTCGGGACAGGGAAAGAGGCTACACCTTC. Its translation: CASSRDRERGYTF.

A single count supports this clone. The chain couples TRBV2 to TRBJ1-1, with 7 positions matching TRBD1. Germline CDR1 and CDR2: SNHLY and FYNNEI. The CDR3 covers 14 residues. V was clipped by 3 bases and J by 9 bases; unmatched bases: 10. The chain's CDR3 is CASSDHEGGLQAFF. The CDR3, as DNA: TGTGCCAGCAGTGACCATGAAGGGGGCCTTCAAGCTTTCTTT.

The gene calls are TRBV7-9 and TRBJ2-1; 7 bases match TRBD1. This CDR3 is built from 12 residues. CDR1 SEHNR and CDR2 FQNEAQ come from the germline V gene (reference sequence). The V segment lost 8 bases and the J segment 16 bases; nucleotides outside the gene matches: 14. The CDR3 sequence: CASRLTRDSLFF. CDR3 sequence (DNA): TGTGCCAGCCGATTAACCCGGGACAGTCTTTTCTTC.

V is TRBV7-8 and J is TRBJ2-5, with D perhaps TRBD2 (5 bases). The CDR3 covers 17 residues. The V and J ends lost 5 bases and 4 bases respectively, with 23 bases between them. Germline loops: CDR1 SGHVS, CDR2 FQNEAQ. The CDR3 sequence: CASSRVERAPVRETQYF. The DNA for the CDR3 is TGTGCCAGCAGCCGTGTCGAGAGGGCTCCTGTAAGAGAGACCCAGTACTTC. Based on the CDR3 plus reference TRBV7-8 and TRBJ2-5, the full variable domain is GAGVSQSPRYKVAKRGQDVALRCDPISGHVSLFWYQQALGQGPEFLTYFQNEAQLDKSGLPSDRFFAERPEGSVSTLKIQRTQQEDSAVYLCASSRVERAPVRETQYFGPGTRLLVL.

The chain links TRBV28 to TRBJ1-6; TRBD1 matches at 7 bases. V lost 3 bases and J lost 0; bases outside the gene matches: 8. CDR3 size: 18 residues. Germline CDR1 and CDR2: MDHEN and SYDVKM. For the CDR3, the DNA is TGTGCCAGCAGTTTGCCGCCGGGACAGAGCTCCTATAATTCACCCCTCCACTTT. Residues: CASSLPPGQSSYNSPLHF.

The chain couples TRBV27 to TRBJ1-5, with 7 bases lining up with TRBD1. V was clipped by 5 bases and J by 3 bases; unmatched bases: 7. The CDR3 contains 15 residues. CDR1 is MNHEY and CDR2 is SMNVEV in the germline V gene (reference sequence). CDR3 amino acids: CASSPGGPNNQPQHF. The CDR3 coding sequence is TGTGCCAGCAGTCCAGGGGGTCCTAACAATCAGCCCCAGCATTTT.

CDR3 protein: CASSLSASRTVRSYNEQFF. DNA for the CDR3: TGTGCCAGCAGTTTATCCGCATCACGGACTGTTCGCTCCTACAATGAGCAGTTCTTC. The rearrangement joins TRBV27 to TRBJ2-1; tentatively, D is TRBD2 (5 bases). The V gene's germline CDR1 is MNHEY and CDR2 SMNVEV (reference sequence). CDR3 length: 19 amino acids. Trimming took off 0 bases at V and 0 bases at J, with 18 bases between the two ends.

This chain joins TRBV5-1 and TRBJ2-2; TRBD2 agrees at 11 bases. V gave up 2 bases and J gave up 5 bases; unmatched junction bases: 8. The germline V gene has CDR1 SGHRS and CDR2 YFSETQ. The CDR3 length is 17 residues. CDR3 coding DNA: TGCGCCAGCAGCTTACACCTGACTAGCGGGGTTACCGGGGAGCTGTTTTTT. Protein sequence: CASSLHLTSGVTGELFF.

The chain uses TRBV5-1 and TRBJ2-1, with D possibly TRBD2 on 5 matching bases. This CDR3 region has 12 residues. Per germline, CDR1 SGHRS and CDR2 YFSETQ. V was shortened by 4 bases and J by 6 bases, with 8 bases between the two germline ends. The CDR3 DNA is TGCGCCAGCAGCGCGGACTTCAATGAGCAGTTCTTC. It translates to CASSADFNEQFF.

This clone has more than one count but fewer than ten. The V gene is TRBV12-3 or TRBV12-4, the J gene TRBJ1-1, with 7 positions matching TRBD1. CDR3 length: 13 residues. Germline trimming cut 5 bases from V and 2 bases from J; bases unmatched to any gene: 2. CDR3 loop: CASSTGDNTEAFF. CDR3 coding DNA: TGTGCCAGCAGTACAGGGGATAACACTGAAGCTTTCTTT.

The chain recombines TRBV5-1 with TRBJ2-1, with TRBD2 as a possible D gene (6 bases). The V end lost 4 bases, the J end lost 5 bases, and 10 bases lay between the germline ends. The CDR3 contains 13 residues. Germline CDR1 is SGHRS and CDR2 is YFSETQ. The CDR3, as DNA: TGCGCCAGCAGCGGAGGGAGTGACAATGAGCAGTTCTTC. Protein sequence: CASSGGSDNEQFF.

CDR3: CASSEGRGRNTEAFF. The CDR3 DNA reads as TGTGCCAGCAGTGAGGGGCGGGGAAGAAACACTGAAGCTTTCTTT. The chain combines TRBV2 with TRBJ1-1; D perhaps matches TRBD1 (5 bases). Germline V gives CDR1 SNHLY, CDR2 FYNNEI. V lost 3 bases and J 2 bases, leaving 13 bases between the germline ends. The CDR3 consists of 15 residues.

This clone was counted a single time. The chain links TRBV15 to TRBJ2-4; D may be TRBD2 (7 bases). Trimming took off 1 base at V and 8 bases at J, with 18 bases between the two ends. Per germline, CDR1 LNHNV and CDR2 YYDKDF (reference sequence). This CDR3 is built from 16 residues. The CDR3 region has the DNA TGTGCCACCAGCAGAGGAACCCGGGGGGCAGAAGACATTCAGTACTTC. Encoded protein: CATSRGTRGAEDIQYF.

The rearrangement joins TRBV5-4 to TRBJ2-2; 11 bases map to TRBD2. Germline V gene data show CDR1 as SGHNT and CDR2 as YYREEE (reference sequence). This CDR3 has 16 residues. The junction had 7 bases not matched to a gene; V was cut back by 4 bases and J by 5 bases. The CDR3 region is CASSLIAGGLTGELFF. CDR3 DNA sequence: TGTGCCAGCAGCCTTATAGCGGGGGGGCTGACCGGGGAGCTGTTTTTT.

The chain carries TRBV5-1 and TRBJ2-3; 11 bases match TRBD2. The CDR3 extends over 15 amino acids. Germline CDR1 is SGHRS and CDR2 is YFSETQ. V lost 4 bases to trimming and J lost 6 bases; unmatched junction nucleotides: 7. The DNA for the CDR3 is TGCGCCAGCAGCCTTAGCGGGGGGGCTGGGGATACGCAGTATTTT. Encoded protein: CASSLSGGAGDTQYF.

The CDR3 sequence: CAWSPDSRSYEQYF. CDR3 sequence (DNA): TGTGCCTGGAGTCCGGACAGCCGCTCCTACGAGCAGTACTTC. J is TRBJ2-7 and V is TRBV30, with D possibly matching TRBD1 (6 bases). The CDR3 runs to 14 residues. V dropped 2 bases and J dropped 0 bases, with 11 bases sitting between them. Germline V CDR1 and CDR2: GTSNPN, SVGIG (reference sequence).